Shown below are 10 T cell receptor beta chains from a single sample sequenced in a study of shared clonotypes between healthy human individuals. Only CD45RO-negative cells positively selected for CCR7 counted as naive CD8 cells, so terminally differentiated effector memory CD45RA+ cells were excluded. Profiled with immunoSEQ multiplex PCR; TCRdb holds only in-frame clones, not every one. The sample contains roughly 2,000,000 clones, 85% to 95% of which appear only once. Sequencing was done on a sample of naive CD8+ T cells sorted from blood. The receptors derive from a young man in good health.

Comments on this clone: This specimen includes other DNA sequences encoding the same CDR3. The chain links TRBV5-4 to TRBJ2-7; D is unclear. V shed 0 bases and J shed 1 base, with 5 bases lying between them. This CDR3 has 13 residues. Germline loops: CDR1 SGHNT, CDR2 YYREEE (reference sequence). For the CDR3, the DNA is TGTGCCAGCAGCTTGGTGGATTCCTACGAGCAGTACTTC. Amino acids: CASSLVDSYEQYF.

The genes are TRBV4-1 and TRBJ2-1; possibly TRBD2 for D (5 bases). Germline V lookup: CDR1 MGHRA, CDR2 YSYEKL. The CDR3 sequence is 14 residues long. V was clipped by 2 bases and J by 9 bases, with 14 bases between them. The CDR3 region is CASSQKEGVSEQFF. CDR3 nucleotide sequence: TGCGCCAGCAGCCAAAAAGAGGGAGTAAGTGAGCAGTTCTTC.

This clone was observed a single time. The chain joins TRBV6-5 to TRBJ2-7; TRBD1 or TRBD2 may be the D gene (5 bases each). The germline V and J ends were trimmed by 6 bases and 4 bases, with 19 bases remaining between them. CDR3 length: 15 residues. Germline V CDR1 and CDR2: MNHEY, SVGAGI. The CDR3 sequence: CASSPGPLPWYEQYF. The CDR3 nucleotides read TGTGCCAGCAGCCCGGGACCTCTGCCTTGGTACGAGCAGTACTTC.

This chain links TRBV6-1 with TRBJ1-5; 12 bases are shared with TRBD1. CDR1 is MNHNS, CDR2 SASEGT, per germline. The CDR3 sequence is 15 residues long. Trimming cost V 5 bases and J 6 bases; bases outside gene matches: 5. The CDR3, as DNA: TGTGCCAGCAGTACCGGGACAGGGGGCCCTCAGCCCCAGCATTTT. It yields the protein CASSTGTGGPQPQHF.

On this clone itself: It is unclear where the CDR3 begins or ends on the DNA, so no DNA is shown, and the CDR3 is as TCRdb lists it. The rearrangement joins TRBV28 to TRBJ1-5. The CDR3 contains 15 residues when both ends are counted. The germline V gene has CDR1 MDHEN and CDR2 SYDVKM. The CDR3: CASSFVLVLIQPQHF.

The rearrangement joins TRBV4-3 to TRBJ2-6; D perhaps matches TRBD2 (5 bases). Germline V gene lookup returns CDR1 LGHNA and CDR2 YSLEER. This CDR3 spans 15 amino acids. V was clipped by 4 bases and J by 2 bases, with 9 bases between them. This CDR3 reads CASSPKGAGANVLTF. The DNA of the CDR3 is TGCGCCAGCAGCCCGAAGGGAGCTGGGGCCAACGTCCTGACTTTC.

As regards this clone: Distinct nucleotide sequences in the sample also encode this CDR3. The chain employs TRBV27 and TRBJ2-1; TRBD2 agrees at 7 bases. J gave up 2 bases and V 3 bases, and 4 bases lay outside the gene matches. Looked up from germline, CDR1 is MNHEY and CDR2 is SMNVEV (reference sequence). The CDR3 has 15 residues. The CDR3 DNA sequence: TGTGCCAGCAGTTTGGGCGGGAGCCCCTACAATGAGCAGTTCTTC. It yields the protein CASSLGGSPYNEQFF.

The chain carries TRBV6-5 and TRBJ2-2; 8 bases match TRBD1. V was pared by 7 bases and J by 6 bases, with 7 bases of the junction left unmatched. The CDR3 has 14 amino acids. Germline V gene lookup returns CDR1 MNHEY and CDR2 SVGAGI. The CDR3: CASNSGGASGELFF. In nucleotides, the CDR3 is TGTGCCAGCAACTCAGGGGGCGCGTCCGGGGAGCTGTTTTTT.

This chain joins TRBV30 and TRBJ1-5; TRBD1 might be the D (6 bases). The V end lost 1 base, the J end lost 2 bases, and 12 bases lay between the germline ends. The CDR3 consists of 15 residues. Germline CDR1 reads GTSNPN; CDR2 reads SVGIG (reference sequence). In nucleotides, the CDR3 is TGTGCCTGGAGTGAGGGGGGCGAGGGCAATCAGCCCCAGCATTTT. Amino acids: CAWSEGGEGNQPQHF.

Here the CDR3 reads CASRLEGTDTQYF. Here the CDR3 DNA reads TGCGCCAGCCGACTGGAGGGCACAGATACGCAGTATTTT. The V call is TRBV5-1, the J call TRBJ2-3; maybe TRBD2 (5 bases). The ends were cut back, 7 bases at V and 1 base at J, with 10 bases in the middle. The length of the CDR3 is 13 residues. CDR1 and CDR2 (germline): SGHRS, YFSETQ. Full variable domain (missing parts from reference TRBV5-1 and TRBJ2-3): KAGVTQTPRYLIKTRGQQVTLSCSPISGHRSVSWYQQTPGQGLQFLFEYFSETQRNKGNFPGRFSGRQFSNSRSEMNVSTLELGDSALYLCASRLEGTDTQYFGPGTRLTVL.